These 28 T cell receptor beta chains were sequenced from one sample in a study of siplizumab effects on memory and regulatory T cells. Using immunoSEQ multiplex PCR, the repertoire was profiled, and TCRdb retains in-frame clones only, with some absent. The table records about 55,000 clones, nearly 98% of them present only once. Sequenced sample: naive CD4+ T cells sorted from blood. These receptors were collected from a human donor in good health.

CDR3 amino acids: CASSQVGTGMMNTEAFF. As DNA, the CDR3 is TGTGCCAGCAGCCAAGTCGGTACCGGCATGATGAACACTGAAGCTTTCTTT. V gene TRBV14 combines with J gene TRBJ1-1; no definite D call. CDR1 is SGHDN and CDR2 is FVKESK in the germline V gene. V was cut by 1 base and J by 0 bases, with 15 bases left in between. This CDR3 is 17 amino acids long.

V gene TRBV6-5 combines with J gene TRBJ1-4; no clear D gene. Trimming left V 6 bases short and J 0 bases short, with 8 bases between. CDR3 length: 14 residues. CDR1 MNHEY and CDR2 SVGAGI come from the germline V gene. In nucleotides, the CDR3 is TGTGCCAGCAGAGTAGTTGCAACTAATGAAAAACTGTTTTTT. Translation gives CASRVVATNEKLFF.

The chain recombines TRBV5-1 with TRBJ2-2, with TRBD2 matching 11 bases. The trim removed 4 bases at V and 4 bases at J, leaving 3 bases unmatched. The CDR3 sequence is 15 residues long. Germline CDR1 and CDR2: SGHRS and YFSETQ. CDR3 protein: CASSRTSGPTGELFF. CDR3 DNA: TGCGCCAGCAGCCGGACTAGCGGGCCCACCGGGGAGCTGTTTTTT. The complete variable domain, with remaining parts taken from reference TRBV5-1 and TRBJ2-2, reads KAGVTQTPRYLIKTRGQQVTLSCSPISGHRSVSWYQQTPGQGLQFLFEYFSETQRNKGNFPGRFSGRQFSNSRSEMNVSTLELGDSALYLCASSRTSGPTGELFFGEGSRLTVL.

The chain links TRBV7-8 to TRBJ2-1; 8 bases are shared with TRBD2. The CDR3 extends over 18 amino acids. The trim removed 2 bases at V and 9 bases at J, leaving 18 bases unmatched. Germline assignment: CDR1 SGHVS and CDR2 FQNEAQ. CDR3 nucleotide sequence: TGTGCCAGCAGCTTACCGGGTGGTCGGGAGGGCAAGAGGGGTGAGCAGTTCTTC. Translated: CASSLPGGREGKRGEQFF.

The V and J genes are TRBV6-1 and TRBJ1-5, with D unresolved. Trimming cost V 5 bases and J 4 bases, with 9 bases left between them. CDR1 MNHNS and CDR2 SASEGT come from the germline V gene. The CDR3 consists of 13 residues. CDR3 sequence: CASSRVSNQPQHF. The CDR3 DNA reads TGTGCCAGCAGTCGTGTTTCGAATCAGCCCCAGCATTTT.

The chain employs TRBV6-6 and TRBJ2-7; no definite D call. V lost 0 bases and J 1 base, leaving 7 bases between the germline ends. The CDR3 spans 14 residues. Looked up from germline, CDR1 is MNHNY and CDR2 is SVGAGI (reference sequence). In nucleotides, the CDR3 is TGTGCCAGCAGTTACTCCGAGGAATCCTACGAGCAGTACTTC. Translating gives CASSYSEESYEQYF.

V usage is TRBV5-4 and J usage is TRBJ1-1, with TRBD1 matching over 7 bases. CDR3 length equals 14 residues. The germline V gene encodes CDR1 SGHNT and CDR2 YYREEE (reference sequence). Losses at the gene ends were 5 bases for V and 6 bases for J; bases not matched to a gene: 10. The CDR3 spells CASRTGSRVAEAFF. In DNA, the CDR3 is TGTGCCAGCAGGACAGGGTCGCGGGTGGCTGAAGCTTTCTTT.

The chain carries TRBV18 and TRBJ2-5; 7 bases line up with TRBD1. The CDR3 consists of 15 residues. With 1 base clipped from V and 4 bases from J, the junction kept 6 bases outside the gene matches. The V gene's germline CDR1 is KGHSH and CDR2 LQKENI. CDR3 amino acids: CASSPRNRGRETQYF. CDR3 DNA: TGTGCCAGCTCACCACGGAATAGGGGGCGAGAGACCCAGTACTTC.

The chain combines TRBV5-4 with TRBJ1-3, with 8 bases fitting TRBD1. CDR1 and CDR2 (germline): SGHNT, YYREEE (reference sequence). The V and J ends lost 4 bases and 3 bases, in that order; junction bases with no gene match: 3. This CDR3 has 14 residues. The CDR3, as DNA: TGTGCCAGCAGCCGGACAGGGTTTGGAAACACCATATATTTT. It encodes CASSRTGFGNTIYF. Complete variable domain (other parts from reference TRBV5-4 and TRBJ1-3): ETGVTQSPTHLIKTRGQQVTLRCSSQSGHNTVSWYQQALGQGPQFIFQYYREEENGRGNFPPRFSGLQFPNYSSELNVNALELDDSALYLCASSRTGFGNTIYFGEGSWLTVV.

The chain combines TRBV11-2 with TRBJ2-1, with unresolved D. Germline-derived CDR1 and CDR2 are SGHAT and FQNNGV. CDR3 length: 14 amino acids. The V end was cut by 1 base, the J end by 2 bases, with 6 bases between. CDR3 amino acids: CASSLGQAYNEQFF. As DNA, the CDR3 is TGTGCCAGCAGCTTAGGGCAAGCCTACAATGAGCAGTTCTTC.

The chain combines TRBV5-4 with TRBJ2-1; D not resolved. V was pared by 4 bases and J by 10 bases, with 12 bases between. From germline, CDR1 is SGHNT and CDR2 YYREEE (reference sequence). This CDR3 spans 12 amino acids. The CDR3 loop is CASSPLLGEQFF. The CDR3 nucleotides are TGTGCCAGCAGCCCGCTTTTGGGGGAGCAGTTCTTC.

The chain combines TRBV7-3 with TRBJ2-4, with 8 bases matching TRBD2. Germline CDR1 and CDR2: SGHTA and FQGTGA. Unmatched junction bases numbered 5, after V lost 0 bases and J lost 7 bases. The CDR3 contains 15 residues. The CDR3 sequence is CASSLTSGSGNIQYF. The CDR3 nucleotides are TGTGCCAGCAGCTTAACCAGCGGGAGTGGGAACATTCAGTACTTC.

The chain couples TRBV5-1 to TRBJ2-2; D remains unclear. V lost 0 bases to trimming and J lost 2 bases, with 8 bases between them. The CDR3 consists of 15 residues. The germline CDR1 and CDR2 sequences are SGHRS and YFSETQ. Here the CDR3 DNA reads TGCGCCAGCAGCTTGGGAACAGCCAACACCGGGGAGCTGTTTTTT. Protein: CASSLGTANTGELFF.

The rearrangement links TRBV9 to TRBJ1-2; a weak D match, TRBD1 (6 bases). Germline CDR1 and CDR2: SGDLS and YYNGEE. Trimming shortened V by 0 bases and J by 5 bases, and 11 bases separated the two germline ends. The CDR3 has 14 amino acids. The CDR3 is CASSVAAGDYGYTF. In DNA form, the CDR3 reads TGTGCCAGCAGCGTAGCGGCAGGGGATTATGGCTACACCTTC.

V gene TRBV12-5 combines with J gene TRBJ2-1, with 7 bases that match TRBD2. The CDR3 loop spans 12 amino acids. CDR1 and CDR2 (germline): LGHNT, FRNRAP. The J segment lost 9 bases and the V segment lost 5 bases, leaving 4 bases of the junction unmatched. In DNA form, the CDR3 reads TGTGCTAGTGGTCCCCGGGAGGTTGAGCAGTTCTTC. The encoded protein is CASGPREVEQFF.

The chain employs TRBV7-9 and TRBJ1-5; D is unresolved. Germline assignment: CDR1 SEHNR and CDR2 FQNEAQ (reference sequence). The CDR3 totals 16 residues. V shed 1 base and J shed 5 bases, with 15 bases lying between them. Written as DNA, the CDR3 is TGTGCCAGCAGCTTAGGGCATGCGGGTATGGATCAGCCCCAGCATTTT. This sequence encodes CASSLGHAGMDQPQHF.

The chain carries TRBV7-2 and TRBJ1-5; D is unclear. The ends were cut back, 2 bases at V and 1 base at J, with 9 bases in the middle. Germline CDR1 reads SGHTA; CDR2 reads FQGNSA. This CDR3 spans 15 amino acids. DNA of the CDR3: TGTGCCAGCAGCTTATCCAGTTTGAGCAATCAGCCCCAGCATTTT. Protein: CASSLSSLSNQPQHF. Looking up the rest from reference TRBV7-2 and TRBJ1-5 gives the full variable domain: GAGVSQSPSNKVTEKGKDVELRCDPISGHTALYWYRQSLGQGLEFLIYFQGNSAPDKSGLPSDRFSAERTGGSVSTLTIQRTQQEDSAVYLCASSLSSLSNQPQHFGDGTRLSIL.

This chain's CDR3 is CASSKASAYEQYF. DNA of the CDR3: TGTGCCAGTAGTAAGGCCTCAGCCTACGAGCAGTACTTC. The chain is built from TRBV19 and TRBJ2-7; the D is unclear. The germline V gene has CDR1 LNHDA and CDR2 SQIVND (reference sequence). The CDR3 loop spans 13 amino acids. V was shortened by 4 bases and J by 2 bases, with 9 bases between the two germline ends. The variable domain in full, with the rest retrieved from reference TRBV19 and TRBJ2-7, is DGGITQSPKYLFRKEGQNVTLSCEQNLNHDAMYWYRQDPGQGLRLIYYSQIVNDFQKGDIAEGYSVSREKKESFPLTVTSAQKNPTAFYLCASSKASAYEQYFGPGTRLTVT.

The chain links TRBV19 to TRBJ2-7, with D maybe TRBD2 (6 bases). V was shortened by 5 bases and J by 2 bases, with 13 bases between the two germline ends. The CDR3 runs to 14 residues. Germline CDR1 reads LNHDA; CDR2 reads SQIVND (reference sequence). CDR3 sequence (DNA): TGTGCCAGTAGTTCAATTGGAGGGGCCTACGAGCAGTACTTC. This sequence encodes CASSSIGGAYEQYF.

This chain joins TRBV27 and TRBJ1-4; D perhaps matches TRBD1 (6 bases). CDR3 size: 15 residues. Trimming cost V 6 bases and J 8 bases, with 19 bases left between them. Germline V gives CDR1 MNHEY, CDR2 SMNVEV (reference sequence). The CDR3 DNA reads TGTGCCAGCAGATCCCTGGGGGCCCAGGGGGAAAAACTGTTTTTT. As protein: CASRSLGAQGEKLFF.

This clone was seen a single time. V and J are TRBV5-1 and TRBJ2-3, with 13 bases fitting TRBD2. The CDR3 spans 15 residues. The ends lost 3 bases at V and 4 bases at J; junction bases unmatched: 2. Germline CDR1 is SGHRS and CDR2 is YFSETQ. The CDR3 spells CASSSTSGRPDTQYF. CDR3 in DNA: TGCGCCAGCAGCTCGACTAGCGGGAGGCCAGATACGCAGTATTTT.

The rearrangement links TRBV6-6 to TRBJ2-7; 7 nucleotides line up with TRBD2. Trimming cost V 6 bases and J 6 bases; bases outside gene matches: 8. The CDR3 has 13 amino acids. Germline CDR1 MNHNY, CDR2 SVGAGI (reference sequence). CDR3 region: CASSQTGRGEQYF. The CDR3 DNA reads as TGTGCCAGCAGCCAGACGGGGAGGGGCGAGCAGTACTTC.

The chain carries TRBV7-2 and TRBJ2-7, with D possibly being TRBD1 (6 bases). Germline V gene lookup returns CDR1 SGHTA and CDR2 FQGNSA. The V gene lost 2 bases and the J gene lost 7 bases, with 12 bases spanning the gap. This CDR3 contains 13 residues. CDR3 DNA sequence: TGTGCCAGCAGCTTACCCGGGACAACTGAGCAGTACTTC. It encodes CASSLPGTTEQYF. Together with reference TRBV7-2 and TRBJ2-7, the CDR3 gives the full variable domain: GAGVSQSPSNKVTEKGKDVELRCDPISGHTALYWYRQSLGQGLEFLIYFQGNSAPDKSGLPSDRFSAERTGGSVSTLTIQRTQQEDSAVYLCASSLPGTTEQYFGPGTRLTVT.

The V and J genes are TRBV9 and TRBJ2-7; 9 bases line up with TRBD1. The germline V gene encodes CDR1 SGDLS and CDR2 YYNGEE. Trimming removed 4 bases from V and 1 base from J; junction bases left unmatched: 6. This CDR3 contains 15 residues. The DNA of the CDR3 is TGTGCCAGCAGCCCGGCGGGACAGGGATCCTACGAGCAGTACTTC. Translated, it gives CASSPAGQGSYEQYF.

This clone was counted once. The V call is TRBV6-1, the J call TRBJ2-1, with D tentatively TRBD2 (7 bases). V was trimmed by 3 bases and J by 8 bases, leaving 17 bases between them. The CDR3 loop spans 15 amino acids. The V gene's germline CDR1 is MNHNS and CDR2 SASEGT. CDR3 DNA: TGTGCCAGCAGTGACGCCCGGGGGGCGAGGGATGAGCAGTTCTTC. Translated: CASSDARGARDEQFF.

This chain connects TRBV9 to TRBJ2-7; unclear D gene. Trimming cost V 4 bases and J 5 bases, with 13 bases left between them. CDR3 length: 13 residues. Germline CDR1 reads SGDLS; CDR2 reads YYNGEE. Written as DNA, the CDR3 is TGTGCCAGCAGCAAGGGCACTCGGGACGAGCAGTACTTC. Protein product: CASSKGTRDEQYF.

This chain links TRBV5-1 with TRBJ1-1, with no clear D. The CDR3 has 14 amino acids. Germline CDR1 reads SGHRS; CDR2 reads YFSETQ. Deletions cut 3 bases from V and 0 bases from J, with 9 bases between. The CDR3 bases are TGCGCCAGCAGCTCGCCCAGAATGAACACTGAAGCTTTCTTT. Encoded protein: CASSSPRMNTEAFF.

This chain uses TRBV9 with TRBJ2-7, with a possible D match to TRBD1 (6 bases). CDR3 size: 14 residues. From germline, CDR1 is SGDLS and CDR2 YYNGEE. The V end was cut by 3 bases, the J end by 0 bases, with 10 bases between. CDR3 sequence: CASSARTDSYEQYF. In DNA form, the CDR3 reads TGTGCCAGCAGCGCCCGGACAGACTCCTACGAGCAGTACTTC.